The clone carrying this T cell receptor beta chain was detected only a few times. This may be a read error: a much more frequent sequence differs by one nucleotide. Since no conserved phenylalanine or tryptophan closes the CDR3, a read error is the likely cause. These data are taken from a study of blood T cells in healthy people across ages. Study in general: There was about one barcoded beta molecule captured by template switching per two T cells.

Then a second PCR, running about 6 to 12 cycles, was carried out with a sample-barcoded 5' primer and a J-beta primer mix. TCRdb recomputed calls from the 5' RACE reads with MiXCR, one row per CDR3 protein. The sample gives 750,000 to 950,000 distinct CDR3 sequences, about 29% of which show up once; approximately 10% is in the top ten. The CDR3 spans 10 residues. V shed 4 bases and J shed 7 bases, with 7 bases lying between them. CDR1 and CDR2 from the germline V gene are SQVTM and ANQGSEA. The same sample was also used in a study of T cells of mothers and their children. That source reports: Mother-child pairs who were related displayed a slightly higher overlap than unrelated pairs, a difference that was non-significant.

The sequence derives from a woman between 40 and 50 years old in good health. The chain carries TRBV29-1 and TRBJ1-2; no definite D call. Source material: blood. CDR3 protein: CSVVGVGYTC. The DNA for the CDR3 is TGCAGCGTTGTTGGGGTTGGCTACACCTGC.